This TCR beta chain is drawn from a study of CXCR3-negative and CXCR3-positive naive CD8 T cells. The study made its TRB cDNA libraries by 5' RACE, adding UMI labels. TCRdb reprocessed the 5' RACE reads and stores each CDR3 protein as one record, lacking DNA. Across 45,000 to 65,000 distinct CDR3 sequences, the top ten clones capture roughly 1.6% of the sample. Sequenced sample: naive CXCR3- CD8+ T cells from blood. Indicated subset: CD45RO-CCR7+CD27+CD95- naive CD8+ T cells lacking CXCR3 (TNR3-). This receptor was identified in a human donor in good health. Some clones in this sample may be carry-over from other donors' samples.

This chain's CDR3 is CASSLAGQGGYEQYF. V usage is TRBV7-9 and J usage is TRBJ2-7; lacking DNA, the TRBD1 call made by TCRdb goes unchecked. The CDR3 runs to 15 residues. CDR1 is SEHNR and CDR2 is FQNEAQ in the germline V gene (reference sequence).